These T cell receptor beta chains were read from a single sample in a study of T cell responses to AZD1222 COVID-19 vaccine. Using immunoSEQ multiplex PCR, the repertoire was profiled, and TCRdb retains in-frame clones only, with some absent. This table has more than 110,000 clones, 80% to 90% appearing once. The sequencing here drew on peripheral blood, taken on day 0 of AZD1222 vaccination. These receptor sequences come from an adult in good health. The CDR3 runs from the conserved cysteine through the conserved F or W. Only some rows state a clone size, as once, few, many or a class for expanded clones.

v_call clone_size cdr3_aa
TRBV7-9 . CASSRQGPNNEKLFF
TRBV28 . CASTDRAPYEQYF
TRBV7-8 . CASSLSLNTEAFF
TRBV3-1/TRBV3-2 . CASSDLGDEQYF
TRBV5-6 . CASSFLGTSSYNSPLHF
TRBV16 . CASSSFPNTEAFF
TRBV28 . CASSFDLRGSNTEAFF
TRBV9 . CASSVEGSGRAEQNEQFF
TRBV6-4 . CASSPTGEGTEAFF
TRBV19 . CASSAGYPSYEQYF
TRBV4-3 . CASSHFPLRTVGYGYTF
TRBV29-1 . CSVDTPPNEQFF
TRBV30 once CAWSVGGPTQYF
TRBV11-1 . CASSPSGVNTGELFF
TRBV19 . CASSIPLGSLNTEAFF
TRBV5-6 . CASSLRGRGQETQYF
TRBV30 . CARGTGASYGYTF
TRBV11-2 . CASTIGGDTQYF
TRBV7-2 . CASSLDLLTGGGYGYTF
TRBV7-3 . CASSRQGGGLFF
TRBV27 . CASSRNTVAKNIQYF
TRBV19 . CASSIRADRGRETQYF
TRBV5-1 . CASMLAGALNEQFF
TRBV24-1 . CATSDSVEQYF
TRBV2 . CASSRSSGFYNEQFF
TRBV19 . CASTPGDESYGYTF
TRBV24-1 once CATSGSVPTRGSTDTQYF
TRBV3-1/TRBV3-2 . CASSHRVNGYTF
TRBV6-2/TRBV6-3 . CASSYVGGRVTNEQFF
TRBV30 once CAWSVGTAITYEQYF
TRBV5-6 . CASSSDRGLWNTEAFF
TRBV5-5 . CASYNHSRELFF
TRBV5-1 . CASSLEDRDTEAFF